One sample yielded the 4 T cell receptor beta chains listed below, sequenced in a study of cytomegalovirus exposure and HLA in healthy donors. PCR amplification relied on 60 Vbeta primers (plus 13 Jbeta primers). Here immunoSEQ multiplex PCR was the method, and the copy in TCRdb shows in-frame clones only, minus some. Among 200,000 to 250,000 clones listed, 83% were seen once. Sequences were obtained from PBMCs. The receptors here all came from a girl aged 10 to 17 in good health and CMV-seronegative.

This chain joins TRBV9 and TRBJ2-1; 7 nucleotides align to TRBD2. V gave up 3 bases and J gave up 5 bases; unmatched junction bases: 8. CDR1 and CDR2 (germline): SGDLS, YYNGEE. The CDR3 consists of 15 residues. CDR3 protein: CASSGGRASDNEQFF. For the CDR3, the DNA is TGTGCCAGCAGCGGGGGGAGGGCGTCAGACAATGAGCAGTTCTTC.

CDR3 region: CASSPGHQNTGELFF. CDR3 bases: TGTGCCAGCAGCCCAGGACATCAGAACACCGGGGAGCTGTTTTTT. The V gene is TRBV4-2, the J gene TRBJ2-2; D may be TRBD1 (5 bases). The germline V gene encodes CDR1 LGHNA and CDR2 YNFKEQ. Deletions cut 4 bases from V and 1 base from J, with 10 bases between. This CDR3 comprises 15 residues.

This rearrangement joins TRBV6-5 to TRBJ1-2; possibly TRBD1 for D (5 bases). Trimming cost V 1 base and J 3 bases, with 9 bases left between them. From germline, CDR1 is MNHEY and CDR2 SVGAGI. This CDR3 is built from 14 residues. CDR3 in amino acids: CASSYLAGHYGYTF. CDR3 DNA: TGTGCCAGCAGTTACTTGGCAGGGCACTATGGCTACACCTTC.

The gene calls are TRBV5-1 and TRBJ1-1; 7 positions match TRBD1. CDR3 length equals 15 residues. Germline V gives CDR1 SGHRS, CDR2 YFSETQ. J gave up 0 bases and V 4 bases, and 6 bases lay outside the gene matches. The CDR3 nucleotides are TGCGCCAGCAGCGCCGGGACAGCCATGAACACTGAAGCTTTCTTT. Protein: CASSAGTAMNTEAFF.